This TCR beta chain is from a study of T cell repertoires in cytomegalovirus infection. Trimming removed 6 bases from V and 4 bases from J, with 10 bases in between. The CDR3 sequence is 13 residues long. This clonotype was recorded at least ten times. TCRdb called the reads again in MiXCR, with one record for every CDR3 protein. The sample has under 600,000 distinct CDR3 sequences; 15% to 20% are singletons. The chain recombines TRBV12-3 or TRBV12-4 with TRBJ2-1, with unresolved D. Sequencing was carried out using CD8+ T cells from PBMCs. The receptor comes from a human donor in good health (CMV status not recorded). Some clones in this sample may be carry-over from other donors' samples. The CDR3 DNA is TGTGCCAGCAGCAGACTCGCTTACAATGAGCAGTTCTTC. It yields the protein CASSRLAYNEQFF.